The T cell receptor (beta chain) described here comes from a study of T-cell memory formation after mild COVID-19. At the level of the study: Clusters were largely donor specific. Study-wide results and caveats: Contracting clones from day 15 to 85 showed balanced CD4/CD8; later expanders favored CD4+. Whether second-wave clones peaking at day 37 were SARS-CoV-2 specific went unconfirmed. Contracting CD4+ clones lay largely in CM and EM, with CD8+ ones residing in EMRA.

TCRdb re-derived calls from the 5' RACE reads in MiXCR, one entry per CDR3 protein. This sample has about 560,000 distinct CDR3 sequences, with about a fifth found just once. This clonotype was seen more than once but under ten times. The target antigen is unknown. The CDR3 is 12 amino acids. Sequencing input: PBMCs or a T cell subset sorted from them (not recorded which). This chain connects TRBV1 to TRBJ1-1; TRBD1, the table's D call, lacks a check against the DNA. TRBV1 is an annotated pseudogene. The receptor comes from an adult woman who had mild COVID-19 (a few samples of this study predate the infection). Cell type and time point are not known. CDR3 residues: CIATGPGTEAFF. In DNA, the CDR3 is TGCATCGCGACAGGTCCCGGGACTGAAGCTTTCTTT.